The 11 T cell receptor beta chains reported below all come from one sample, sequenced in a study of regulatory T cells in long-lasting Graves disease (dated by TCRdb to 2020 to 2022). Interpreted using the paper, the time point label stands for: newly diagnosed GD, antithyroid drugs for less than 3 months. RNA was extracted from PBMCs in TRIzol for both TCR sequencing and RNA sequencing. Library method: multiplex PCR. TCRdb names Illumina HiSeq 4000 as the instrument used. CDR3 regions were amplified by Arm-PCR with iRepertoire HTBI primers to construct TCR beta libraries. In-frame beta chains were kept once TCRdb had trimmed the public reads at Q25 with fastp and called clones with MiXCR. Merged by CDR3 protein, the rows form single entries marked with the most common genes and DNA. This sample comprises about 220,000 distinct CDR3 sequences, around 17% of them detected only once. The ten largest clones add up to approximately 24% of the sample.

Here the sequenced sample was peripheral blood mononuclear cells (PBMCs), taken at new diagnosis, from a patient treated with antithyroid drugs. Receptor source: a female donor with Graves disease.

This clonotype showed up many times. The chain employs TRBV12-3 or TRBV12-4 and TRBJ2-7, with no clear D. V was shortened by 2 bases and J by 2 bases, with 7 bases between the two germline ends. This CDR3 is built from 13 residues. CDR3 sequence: CASSLQSTYEQYF. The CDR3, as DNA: TGTGCCAGCAGTTTACAGTCGACCTACGAGCAGTACTTC.

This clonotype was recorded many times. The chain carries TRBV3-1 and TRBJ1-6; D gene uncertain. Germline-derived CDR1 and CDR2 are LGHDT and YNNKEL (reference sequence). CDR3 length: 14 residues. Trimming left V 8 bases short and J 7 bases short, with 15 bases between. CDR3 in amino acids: CASGPETGNSPLHF. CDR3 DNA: TGTGCCAGCGGTCCCGAAACCGGCAATTCACCCCTCCACTTT.

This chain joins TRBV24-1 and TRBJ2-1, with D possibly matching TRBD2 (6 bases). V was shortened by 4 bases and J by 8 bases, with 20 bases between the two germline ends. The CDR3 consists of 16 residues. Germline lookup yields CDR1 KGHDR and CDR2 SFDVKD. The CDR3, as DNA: TGTGCCACCAGTGACCCCGGGGGTAGCAGCGCACATGAGCAGTTCTTC. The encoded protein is CATSDPGGSSAHEQFF.

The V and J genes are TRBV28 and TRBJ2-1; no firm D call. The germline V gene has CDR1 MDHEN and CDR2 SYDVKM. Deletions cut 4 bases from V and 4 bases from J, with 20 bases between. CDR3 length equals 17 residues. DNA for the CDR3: TGTGCCAGCAGTTACCCCTTGAACCTAGGGCATTACAATGAGCAGTTCTTC. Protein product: CASSYPLNLGHYNEQFF. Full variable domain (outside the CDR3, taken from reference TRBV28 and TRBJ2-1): DVKVTQSSRYLVKRTGEKVFLECVQDMDHENMFWYRQDPGLGLRLIYFSYDVKMKEKGDIPEGYSVSREKKERFSLILESASTNQTSMYLCASSYPLNLGHYNEQFFGPGTRLTVL.

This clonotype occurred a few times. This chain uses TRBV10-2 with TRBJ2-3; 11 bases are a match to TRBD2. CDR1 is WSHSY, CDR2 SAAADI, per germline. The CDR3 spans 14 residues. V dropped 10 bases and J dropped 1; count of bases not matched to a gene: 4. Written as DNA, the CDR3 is TGCGCCACCTTACTAGCGGGAGGCACAGATACGCAGTATTTT. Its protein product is CATLLAGGTDTQYF.

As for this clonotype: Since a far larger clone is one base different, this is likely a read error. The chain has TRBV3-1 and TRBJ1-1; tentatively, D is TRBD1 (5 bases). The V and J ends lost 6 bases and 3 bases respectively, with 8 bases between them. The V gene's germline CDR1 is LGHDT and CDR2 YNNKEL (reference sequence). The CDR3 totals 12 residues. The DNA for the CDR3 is TGTGCCAGCAGGGGGGTGGACACTGAAGCTTTCTTT. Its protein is CASRGVDTEAFF.

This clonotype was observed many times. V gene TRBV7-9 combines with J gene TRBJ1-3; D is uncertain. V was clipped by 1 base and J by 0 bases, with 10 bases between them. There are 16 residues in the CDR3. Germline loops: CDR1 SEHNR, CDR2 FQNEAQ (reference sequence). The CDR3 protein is CASSLDLLISGNTIYF. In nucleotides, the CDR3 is TGTGCCAGCAGCTTAGACCTACTCATCTCTGGAAACACCATATATTTT.

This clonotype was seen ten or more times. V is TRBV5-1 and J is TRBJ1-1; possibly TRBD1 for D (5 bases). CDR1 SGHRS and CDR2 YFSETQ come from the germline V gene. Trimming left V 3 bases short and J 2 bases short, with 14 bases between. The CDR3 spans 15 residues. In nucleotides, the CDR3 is TGCGCCAGCAGCTGGATGCAGGGACCCAACACTGAAGCTTTCTTT. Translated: CASSWMQGPNTEAFF.

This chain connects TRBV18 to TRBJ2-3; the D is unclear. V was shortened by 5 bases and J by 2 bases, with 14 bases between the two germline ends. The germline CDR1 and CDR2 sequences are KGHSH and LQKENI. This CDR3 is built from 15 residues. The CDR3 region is CASSSRPTNTDTQYF. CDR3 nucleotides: TGTGCCAGCTCATCCAGGCCTACTAACACAGATACGCAGTATTTT. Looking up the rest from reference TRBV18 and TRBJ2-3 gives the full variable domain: NAGVMQNPRHLVRRRGQEARLRCSPMKGHSHVYWYRQLPEEGLKFMVYLQKENIIDESGMPKERFSAEFPKEGPSILRIQQVVRGDSAAYFCASSSRPTNTDTQYFGPGTRLTVL.

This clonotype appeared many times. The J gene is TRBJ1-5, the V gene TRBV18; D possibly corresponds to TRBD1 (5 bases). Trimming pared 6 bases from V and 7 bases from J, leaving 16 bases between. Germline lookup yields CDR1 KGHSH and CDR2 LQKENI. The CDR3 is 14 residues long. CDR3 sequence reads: CASSPVGVWQPQHF. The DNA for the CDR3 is TGTGCCAGCTCGCCCGTGGGGGTCTGGCAGCCCCAGCATTTT.

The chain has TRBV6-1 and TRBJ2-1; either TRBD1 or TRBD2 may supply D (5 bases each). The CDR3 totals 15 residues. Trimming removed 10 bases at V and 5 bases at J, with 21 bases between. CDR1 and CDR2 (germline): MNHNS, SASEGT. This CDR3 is CATNGDPTRDNEQFF. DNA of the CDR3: TGTGCCACCAACGGGGACCCCACAAGGGACAATGAGCAGTTCTTC.